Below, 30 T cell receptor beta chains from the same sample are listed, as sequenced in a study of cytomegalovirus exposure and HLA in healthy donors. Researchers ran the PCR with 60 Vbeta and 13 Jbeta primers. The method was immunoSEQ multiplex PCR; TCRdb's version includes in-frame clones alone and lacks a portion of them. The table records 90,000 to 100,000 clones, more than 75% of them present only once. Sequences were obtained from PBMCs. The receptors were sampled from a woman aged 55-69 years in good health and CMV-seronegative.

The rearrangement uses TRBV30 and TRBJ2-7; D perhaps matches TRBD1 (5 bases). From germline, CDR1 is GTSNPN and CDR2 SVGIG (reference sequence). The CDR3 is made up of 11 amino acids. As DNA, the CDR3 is TGTGCAACGAAGGGGTTATACGAGCAGTACTTC. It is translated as CATKGLYEQYF. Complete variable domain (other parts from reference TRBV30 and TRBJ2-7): SQTIHQWPATLVQPVGSPLSLECTVEGTSNPNLYWYRQAAGRGLQLLFYSVGIGQISSEVPQNLSASRPQDRQFILSSKKLLLSDSGFYLCATKGLYEQYFGPGTRLTVT.

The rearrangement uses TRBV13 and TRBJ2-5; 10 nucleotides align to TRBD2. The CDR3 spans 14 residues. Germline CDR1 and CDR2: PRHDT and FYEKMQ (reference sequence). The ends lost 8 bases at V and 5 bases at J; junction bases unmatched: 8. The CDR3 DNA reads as TGTGCCAGCTCAACTAGCGGGGTCCGTGAGACCCAGTACTTC. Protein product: CASSTSGVRETQYF.

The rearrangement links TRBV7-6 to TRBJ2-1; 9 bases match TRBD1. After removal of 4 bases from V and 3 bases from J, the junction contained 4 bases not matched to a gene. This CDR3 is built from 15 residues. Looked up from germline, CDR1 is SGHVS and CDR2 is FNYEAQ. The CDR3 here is CASSSRTGVYNEQFF. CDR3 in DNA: TGTGCCAGCAGCTCTCGGACAGGGGTCTACAATGAGCAGTTCTTC.

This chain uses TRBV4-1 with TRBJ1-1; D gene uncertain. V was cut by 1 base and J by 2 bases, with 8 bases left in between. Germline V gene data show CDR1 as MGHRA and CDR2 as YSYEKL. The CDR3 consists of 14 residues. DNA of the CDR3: TGCGCCAGCAGCCAAGCGCAGGCCAACACTGAAGCTTTCTTT. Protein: CASSQAQANTEAFF.

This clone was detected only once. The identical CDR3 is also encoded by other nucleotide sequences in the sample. Here the CDR3 reads CASSSTGDTEAFF. In DNA form, the CDR3 reads TGTGCCAGTAGTAGTACCGGGGACACTGAAGCTTTCTTT. V is TRBV19 and J is TRBJ1-1, with D unclear. Germline assignment: CDR1 LNHDA and CDR2 SQIVND (reference sequence). The V end lost 4 bases, the J end lost 3 bases, and 9 bases lay between the germline ends. This CDR3 comprises 13 residues. The whole variable domain, filled in from reference TRBV19 and TRBJ1-1, reads DGGITQSPKYLFRKEGQNVTLSCEQNLNHDAMYWYRQDPGQGLRLIYYSQIVNDFQKGDIAEGYSVSREKKESFPLTVTSAQKNPTAFYLCASSSTGDTEAFFGQGTRLTVV.

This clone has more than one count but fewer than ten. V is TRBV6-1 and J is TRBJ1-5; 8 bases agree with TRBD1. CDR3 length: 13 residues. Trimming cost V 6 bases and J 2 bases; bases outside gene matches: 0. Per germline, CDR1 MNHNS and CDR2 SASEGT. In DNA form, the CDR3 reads TGTGCCAGCAGGGACAGGGGCAATCAGCCCCAGCATTTT. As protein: CASRDRGNQPQHF.

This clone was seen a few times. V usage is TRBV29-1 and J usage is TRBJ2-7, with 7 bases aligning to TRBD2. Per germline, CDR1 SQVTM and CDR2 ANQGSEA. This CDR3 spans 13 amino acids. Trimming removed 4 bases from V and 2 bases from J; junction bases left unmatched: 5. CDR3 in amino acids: CSVGRGLTYEQYF. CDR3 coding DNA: TGCAGCGTTGGTAGGGGACTAACCTACGAGCAGTACTTC.

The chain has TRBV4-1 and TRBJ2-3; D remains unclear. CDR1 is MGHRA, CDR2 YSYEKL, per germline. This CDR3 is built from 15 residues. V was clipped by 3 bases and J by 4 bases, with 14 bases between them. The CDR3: CASSQYKRFPDTQYF. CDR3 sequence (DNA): TGCGCCAGCAGCCAGTATAAGCGCTTTCCAGATACGCAGTATTTT.

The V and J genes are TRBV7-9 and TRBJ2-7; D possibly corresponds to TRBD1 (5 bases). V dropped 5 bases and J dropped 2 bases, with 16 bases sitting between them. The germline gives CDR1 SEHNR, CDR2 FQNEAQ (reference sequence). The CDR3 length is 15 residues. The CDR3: CASSDSWQATYEQYF. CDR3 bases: TGTGCCAGCAGCGACAGCTGGCAGGCCACCTACGAGCAGTACTTC.

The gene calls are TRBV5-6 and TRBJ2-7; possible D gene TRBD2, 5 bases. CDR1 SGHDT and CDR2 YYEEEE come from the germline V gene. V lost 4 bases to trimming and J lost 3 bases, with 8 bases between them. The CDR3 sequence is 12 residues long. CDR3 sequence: CASSQTNYEQYF. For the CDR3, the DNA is TGTGCCAGCAGCCAGACTAACTACGAGCAGTACTTC.

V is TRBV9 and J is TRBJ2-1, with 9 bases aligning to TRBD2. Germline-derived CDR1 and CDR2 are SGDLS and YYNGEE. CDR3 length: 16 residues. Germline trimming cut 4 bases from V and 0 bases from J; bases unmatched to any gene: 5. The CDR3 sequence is CASSSLAGSSYNEQFF. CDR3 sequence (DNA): TGTGCCAGCAGCTCCCTAGCGGGGAGCTCCTACAATGAGCAGTTCTTC.

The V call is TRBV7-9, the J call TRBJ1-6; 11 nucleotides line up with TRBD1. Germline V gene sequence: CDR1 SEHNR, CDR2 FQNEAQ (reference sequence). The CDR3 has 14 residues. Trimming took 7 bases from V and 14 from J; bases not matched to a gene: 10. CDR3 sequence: CASTSRDRGISLHF. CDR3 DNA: TGTGCCAGCACTTCGAGGGACAGGGGGATATCCCTCCACTTT.

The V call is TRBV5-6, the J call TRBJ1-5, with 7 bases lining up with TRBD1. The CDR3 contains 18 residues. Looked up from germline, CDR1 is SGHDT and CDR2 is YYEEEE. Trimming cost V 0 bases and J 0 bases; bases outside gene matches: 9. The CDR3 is CASSLVEETGLSNQPQHF. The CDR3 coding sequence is TGTGCCAGCAGCTTGGTAGAGGAGACAGGGCTTAGCAATCAGCCCCAGCATTTT.

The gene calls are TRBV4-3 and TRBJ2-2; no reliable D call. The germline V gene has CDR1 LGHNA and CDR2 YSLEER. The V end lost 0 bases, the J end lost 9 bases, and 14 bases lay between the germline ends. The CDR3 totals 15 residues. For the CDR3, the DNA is TGCGCCAGCAGCCAAGAATCCGTGTTGTCCCGGGAGCTGTTTTTT. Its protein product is CASSQESVLSRELFF.

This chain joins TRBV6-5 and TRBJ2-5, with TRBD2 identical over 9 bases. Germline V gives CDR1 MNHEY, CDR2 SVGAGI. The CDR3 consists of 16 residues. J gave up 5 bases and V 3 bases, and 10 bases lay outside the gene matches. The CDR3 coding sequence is TGTGCCAGCAGTTATAGGGCTAGCGGGATGACGGAGACCCAGTACTTC. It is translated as CASSYRASGMTETQYF.

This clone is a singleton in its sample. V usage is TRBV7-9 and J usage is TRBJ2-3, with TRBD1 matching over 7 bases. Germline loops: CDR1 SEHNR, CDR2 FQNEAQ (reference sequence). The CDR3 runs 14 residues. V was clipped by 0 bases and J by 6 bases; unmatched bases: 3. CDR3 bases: TGTGCCAGCAGCTTAGCGTACAGGGGTGATACGCAGTATTTT. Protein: CASSLAYRGDTQYF.

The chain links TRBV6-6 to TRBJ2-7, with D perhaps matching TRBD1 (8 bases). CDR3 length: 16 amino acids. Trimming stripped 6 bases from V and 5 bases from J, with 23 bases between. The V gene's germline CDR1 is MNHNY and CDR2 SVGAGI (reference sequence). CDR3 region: CASSPWTGRGGNEQYF. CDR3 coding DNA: TGTGCCAGCAGCCCTTGGACAGGGAGGGGTGGAAACGAGCAGTACTTC.

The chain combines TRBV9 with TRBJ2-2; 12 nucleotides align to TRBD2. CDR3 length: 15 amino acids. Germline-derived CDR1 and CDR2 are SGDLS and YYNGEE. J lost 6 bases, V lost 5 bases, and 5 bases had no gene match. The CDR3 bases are TGTGCCAGCAGTCCCGCTAGCGGGGGGGCCGGGGAGCTGTTTTTT. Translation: CASSPASGGAGELFF.

CDR3 residues: CASSSTAYGYTF. The CDR3 nucleotides are TGTGCCAGCAGCTCGACAGCTTATGGCTACACCTTC. V and J are TRBV7-8 and TRBJ1-2; tentatively, D is TRBD1 (5 bases). The CDR3 is 12 amino acids. The V gene's germline CDR1 is SGHVS and CDR2 FQNEAQ. With 4 bases removed from V and 5 bases from J, the gap between germline ends came to 8 bases.

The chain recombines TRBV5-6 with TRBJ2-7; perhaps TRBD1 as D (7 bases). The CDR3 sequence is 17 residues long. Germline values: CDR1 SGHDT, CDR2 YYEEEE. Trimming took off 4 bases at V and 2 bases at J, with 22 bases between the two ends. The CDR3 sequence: CASSGGGQPLPPYEQYF. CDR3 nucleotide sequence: TGTGCCAGCAGCGGAGGGGGACAGCCTCTACCCCCCTACGAGCAGTACTTC.

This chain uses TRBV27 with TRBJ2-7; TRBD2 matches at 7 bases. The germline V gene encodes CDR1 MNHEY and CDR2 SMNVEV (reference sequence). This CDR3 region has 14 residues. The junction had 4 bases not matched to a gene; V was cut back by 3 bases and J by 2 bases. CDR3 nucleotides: TGTGCCAGCAGTTTGGATCGGGGGGCCTACGAGCAGTACTTC. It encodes CASSLDRGAYEQYF.

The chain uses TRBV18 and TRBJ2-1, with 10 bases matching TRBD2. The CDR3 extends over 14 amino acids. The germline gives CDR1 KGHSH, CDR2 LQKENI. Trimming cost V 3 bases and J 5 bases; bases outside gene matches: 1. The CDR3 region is CASSPGTSDNEQFF. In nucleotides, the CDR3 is TGTGCCAGCTCACCCGGGACTAGCGACAATGAGCAGTTCTTC.

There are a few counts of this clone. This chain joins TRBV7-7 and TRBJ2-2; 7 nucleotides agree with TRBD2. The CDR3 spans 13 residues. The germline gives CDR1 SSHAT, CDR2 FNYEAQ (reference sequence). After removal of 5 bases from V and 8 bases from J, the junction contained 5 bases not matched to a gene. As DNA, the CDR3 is TGTGCCAGCAGCCCGAGGACTAGTGGGGAGCTGTTTTTT. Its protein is CASSPRTSGELFF.

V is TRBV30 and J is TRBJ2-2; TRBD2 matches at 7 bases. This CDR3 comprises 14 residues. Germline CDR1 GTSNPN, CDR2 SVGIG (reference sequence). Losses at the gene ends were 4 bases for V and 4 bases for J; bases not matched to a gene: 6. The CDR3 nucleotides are TGTGCCTGGACCCGGGGGAGGGGCACCGGGGAGCTGTTTTTT. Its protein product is CAWTRGRGTGELFF.

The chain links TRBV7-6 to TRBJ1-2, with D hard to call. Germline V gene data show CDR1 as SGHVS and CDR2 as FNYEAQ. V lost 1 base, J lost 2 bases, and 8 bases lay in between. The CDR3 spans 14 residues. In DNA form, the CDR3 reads TGTGCCAGCAGCTTAGACGCAGGCAACTATGGCTACACCTTC. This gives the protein CASSLDAGNYGYTF.

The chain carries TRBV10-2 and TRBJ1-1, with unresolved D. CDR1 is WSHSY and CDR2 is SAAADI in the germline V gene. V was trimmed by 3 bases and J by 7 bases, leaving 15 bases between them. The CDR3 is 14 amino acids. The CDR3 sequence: CASSDTRGESEAFF. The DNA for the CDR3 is TGCGCCAGCAGTGATACCCGGGGAGAGAGTGAAGCTTTCTTT.

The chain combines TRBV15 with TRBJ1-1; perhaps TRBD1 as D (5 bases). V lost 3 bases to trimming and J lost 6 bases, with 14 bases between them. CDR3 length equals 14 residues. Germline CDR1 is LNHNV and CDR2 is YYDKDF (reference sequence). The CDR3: CATSRAGPRSEAFF. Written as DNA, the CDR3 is TGTGCCACCAGCAGGGCAGGGCCTCGATCTGAAGCTTTCTTT. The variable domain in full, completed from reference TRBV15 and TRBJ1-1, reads DAMVIQNPRYQVTQFGKPVTLSCSQTLNHNVMYWYQQKSSQAPKLLFHYYDKDFNNEADTPDNFQSRRPNTSFCFLDIRSPGLGDTAMYLCATSRAGPRSEAFFGQGTRLTVV.

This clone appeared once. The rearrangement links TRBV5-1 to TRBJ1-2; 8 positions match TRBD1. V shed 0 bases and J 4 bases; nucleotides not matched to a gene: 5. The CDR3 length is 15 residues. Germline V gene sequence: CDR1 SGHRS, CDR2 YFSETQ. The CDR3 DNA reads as TGCGCCAGCAGCTTGGAGGACAGGGAGGGCTATGGCTACACCTTC. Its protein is CASSLEDREGYGYTF. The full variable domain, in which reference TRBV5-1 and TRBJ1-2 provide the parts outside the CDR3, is KAGVTQTPRYLIKTRGQQVTLSCSPISGHRSVSWYQQTPGQGLQFLFEYFSETQRNKGNFPGRFSGRQFSNSRSEMNVSTLELGDSALYLCASSLEDREGYGYTFGSGTRLTVV.

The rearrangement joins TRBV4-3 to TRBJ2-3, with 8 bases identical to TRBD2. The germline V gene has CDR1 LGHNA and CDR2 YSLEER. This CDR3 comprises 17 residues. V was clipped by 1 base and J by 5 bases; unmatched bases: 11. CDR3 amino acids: CASSQVLRAGGEDTQYF. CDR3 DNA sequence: TGCGCCAGCAGCCAAGTTCTCCGGGCGGGAGGAGAAGATACGCAGTATTTT.

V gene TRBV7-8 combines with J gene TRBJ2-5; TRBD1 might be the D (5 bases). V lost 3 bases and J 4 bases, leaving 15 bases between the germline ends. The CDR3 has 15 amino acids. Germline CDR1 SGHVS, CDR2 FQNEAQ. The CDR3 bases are TGTGCCAGCAGCTTTATTAAAAACAGGAGAGAGACCCAGTACTTC. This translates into CASSFIKNRRETQYF.